These T cell receptor beta chains were read from a single sample in a study of blood T cell repertoires in COVID-19. Only in-frame clones appear in the TCRdb table, and some are missing; sequencing was by immunoSEQ multiplex PCR. Among 200,000 to 300,000 clones listed, over 75% were seen once. Sequenced sample: PBMCs or T cells enriched from blood (not recorded which). The receptor set was obtained from a woman aged 45-65 years with acute COVID-19. The CDR3 runs from the conserved cysteine through the conserved F or W. The order of the fields is V gene, D gene, CDR3 length, CDR3 protein. The D gene is left open where the match is weak.

v_call: TRBV4-2
d_call: .
cdr3_length: 16
cdr3_aa: CASSQVRGAGGDTQYF

v_call: TRBV24-1
d_call: .
cdr3_length: 16
cdr3_aa: CATSDPEGDSYNEQFF

v_call: TRBV27
d_call: TRBD1
cdr3_length: 15
cdr3_aa: CASSRSQGPNSPLHF

v_call: TRBV2
d_call: .
cdr3_length: 12
cdr3_aa: CASTGQNYGYTF

v_call: TRBV21-1
d_call: .
cdr3_length: 14
cdr3_aa: CARVMGASGNTIYF

v_call: TRBV11-2
d_call: .
cdr3_length: 16
cdr3_aa: CASSFLGGTSDEKLFF

v_call: TRBV12-3/TRBV12-4
d_call: .
cdr3_length: 12
cdr3_aa: CASSPGLEPQHF

v_call: TRBV18
d_call: TRBD1
cdr3_length: 16
cdr3_aa: CASSLSGTGIQETQYF

v_call: TRBV7-6
d_call: .
cdr3_length: 16
cdr3_aa: CASSLAGWGENTEAFF

v_call: TRBV7-2
d_call: TRBD1
cdr3_length: 14
cdr3_aa: CASSMDRGSEEQYF

v_call: TRBV20-1
d_call: .
cdr3_length: 12
cdr3_aa: CSASNQVNEQFF

v_call: TRBV3-1/TRBV3-2
d_call: .
cdr3_length: 13
cdr3_aa: CASSQVVADGYTF

v_call: TRBV28
d_call: .
cdr3_length: 15
cdr3_aa: CASTPYSGVNTEAFF

v_call: TRBV30
d_call: TRBD1
cdr3_length: 15
cdr3_aa: CAWSVGGTGVEKLFF

v_call: TRBV7-9
d_call: .
cdr3_length: 13
cdr3_aa: CASSPDSAYGYTF

v_call: TRBV3-1/TRBV3-2
d_call: .
cdr3_length: 15
cdr3_aa: CASSQEGGRVDGYTF

v_call: TRBV11-3
d_call: .
cdr3_length: 13
cdr3_aa: CASSPKRGTEAFF

v_call: TRBV19
d_call: TRBD1
cdr3_length: 16
cdr3_aa: CASSPGTETTNEKLFF

v_call: TRBV19
d_call: .
cdr3_length: 14
cdr3_aa: CASSIQGWEDTQYF

v_call: TRBV19
d_call: .
cdr3_length: 14
cdr3_aa: CASSTAHPGQPQHF

v_call: TRBV13
d_call: .
cdr3_length: 14
cdr3_aa: CASSLGQALDEQYF

v_call: TRBV3-1/TRBV3-2
d_call: TRBD1
cdr3_length: 15
cdr3_aa: CASSPLGQGINEQFF

v_call: TRBV18
d_call: .
cdr3_length: 13
cdr3_aa: CASSPLRDEKLFF

v_call: TRBV2
d_call: .
cdr3_length: 14
cdr3_aa: CASRPRIGIYGYTF

v_call: TRBV18
d_call: .
cdr3_length: 14
cdr3_aa: CASSVGGKNTEAFF

v_call: TRBV12-3/TRBV12-4
d_call: .
cdr3_length: 12
cdr3_aa: CASSPNNYGYTF

v_call: TRBV19
d_call: TRBD2
cdr3_length: 17
cdr3_aa: CASRWTSGGTPTDTQYF

v_call: TRBV7-9
d_call: .
cdr3_length: 14
cdr3_aa: CASSLHGGTDTQYF

v_call: TRBV2
d_call: TRBD1
cdr3_length: 14
cdr3_aa: CASRLTGPGYGYTF

v_call: TRBV29-1
d_call: .
cdr3_length: 13
cdr3_aa: CSVAAWGAYGYTF

v_call: TRBV27
d_call: TRBD2
cdr3_length: 17
cdr3_aa: CASSLSSGGTSRVEQFF

v_call: TRBV19
d_call: TRBD1
cdr3_length: 15
cdr3_aa: CASRGSGQVDYGYTF

v_call: TRBV5-1
d_call: TRBD1
cdr3_length: 14
cdr3_aa: CASSTGQGDYGYTF

v_call: TRBV25-1
d_call: TRBD1
cdr3_length: 14
cdr3_aa: CASSVRQGVYEQYF

v_call: TRBV6-2/TRBV6-3
d_call: .
cdr3_length: 15
cdr3_aa: CASGQGQGLGQPQHF

v_call: TRBV19
d_call: TRBD1
cdr3_length: 16
cdr3_aa: CASSMDRALAKNIQYF

v_call: TRBV5-4
d_call: .
cdr3_length: 14
cdr3_aa: CASSFVGEANGYTF

v_call: TRBV5-6
d_call: .
cdr3_length: 13
cdr3_aa: CASSFAGWETQYF

v_call: TRBV4-1
d_call: .
cdr3_length: 14
cdr3_aa: CASSQVGGHTEAFF

v_call: TRBV30
d_call: .
cdr3_length: 13
cdr3_aa: CASSGSSNQPQHF

v_call: TRBV2
d_call: .
cdr3_length: 17
cdr3_aa: CASRIYTGNLVDTEAFF

v_call: TRBV5-1
d_call: .
cdr3_length: 15
cdr3_aa: CASRAEQIGGVGYTF

v_call: TRBV7-2
d_call: TRBD1
cdr3_length: 16
cdr3_aa: CASSATRQGGNSPLHF

v_call: TRBV9
d_call: TRBD1
cdr3_length: 18
cdr3_aa: CASSTRRDRAGTGNTIYF

v_call: TRBV20-1
d_call: .
cdr3_length: 11
cdr3_aa: CSARSSYGYTF

v_call: TRBV10-3
d_call: .
cdr3_length: 13
cdr3_aa: CATRPRLESEAFF

v_call: TRBV11-2
d_call: .
cdr3_length: 17
cdr3_aa: CASSLGTSGGTNEKLFF

v_call: TRBV7-2
d_call: TRBD1
cdr3_length: 13
cdr3_aa: CASSPQGAVRKYF

v_call: TRBV9
d_call: .
cdr3_length: 14
cdr3_aa: CASSGTTVSFGYTF

v_call: TRBV5-5
d_call: TRBD1
cdr3_length: 14
cdr3_aa: CASSFGTATETQYF

v_call: TRBV6-5
d_call: .
cdr3_length: 13
cdr3_aa: CASSWQENSPLHF

v_call: TRBV19
d_call: TRBD1
cdr3_length: 17
cdr3_aa: CASSNPTGDGSNQPQHF

v_call: TRBV5-1
d_call: .
cdr3_length: 15
cdr3_aa: CASSLDTAANYGYTF

v_call: TRBV2
d_call: TRBD1
cdr3_length: 14
cdr3_aa: CASSGQGANYGYTF